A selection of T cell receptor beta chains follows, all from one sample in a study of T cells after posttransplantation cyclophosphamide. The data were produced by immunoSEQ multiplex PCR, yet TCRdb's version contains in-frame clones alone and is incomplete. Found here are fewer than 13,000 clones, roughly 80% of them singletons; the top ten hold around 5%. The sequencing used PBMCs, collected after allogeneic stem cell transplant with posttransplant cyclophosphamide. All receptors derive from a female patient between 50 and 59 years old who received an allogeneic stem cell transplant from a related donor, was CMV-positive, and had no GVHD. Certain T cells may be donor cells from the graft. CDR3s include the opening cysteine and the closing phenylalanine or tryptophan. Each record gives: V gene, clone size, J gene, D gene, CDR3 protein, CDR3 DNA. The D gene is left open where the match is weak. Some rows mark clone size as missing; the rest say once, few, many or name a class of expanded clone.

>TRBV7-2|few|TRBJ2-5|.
CASSLAQLKETQYF
TGTGCCAGCAGCTTAGCACAGTTAAAAGAGACCCAGTACTTC
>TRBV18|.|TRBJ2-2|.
CASSGQNTGELFF
TGTGCCAGCTCAGGACAGAACACCGGGGAGCTGTTTTTT
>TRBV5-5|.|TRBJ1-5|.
CASSSQGSNQPQHF
TGTGCCAGCAGCTCGCAGGGTTCCAATCAGCCCCAGCATTTT
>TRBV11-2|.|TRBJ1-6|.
CASSLVSPQNSYNSPLHF
TGTGCCAGCAGCTTAGTATCCCCGCAGAACTCCTATAATTCACCCCTCCACTTT
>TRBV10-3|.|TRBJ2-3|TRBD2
CAPSGGQTDTQYF
TGTGCCCCATCGGGGGGGCAAACAGATACGCAGTATTTT
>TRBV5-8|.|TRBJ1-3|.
CASSLFVTSGNTIYF
TGTGCCAGCAGCTTGTTTGTGACATCTGGAAACACCATATATTTT
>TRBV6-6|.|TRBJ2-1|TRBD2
CASRSSGTSWYNEQFF
TGTGCCAGCAGAAGCTCCGGGACTAGCTGGTACAATGAGCAGTTCTTC
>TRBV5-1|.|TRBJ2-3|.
CASSFFAQGTDTQYF
TGCGCCAGCAGCTTTTTTGCGCAAGGCACAGATACGCAGTATTTT
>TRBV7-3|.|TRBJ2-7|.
CASSFEYRAGYEQYF
TGTGCCAGCAGCTTTGAATACAGGGCCGGGTACGAGCAGTACTTC
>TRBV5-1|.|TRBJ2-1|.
CASSPRGDNYNEQFF
TGCGCCAGCAGCCCCCGCGGGGATAACTACAATGAGCAGTTCTTC
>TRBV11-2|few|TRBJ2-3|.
CASSFAADTQYF
TGTGCCAGCAGCTTTGCGGCAGATACGCAGTATTTT
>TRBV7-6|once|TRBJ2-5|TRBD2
CASSLFSGGGETQYF
TGTGCCAGCAGCTTATTCTCTGGCGGGGGTGAGACCCAGTACTTC
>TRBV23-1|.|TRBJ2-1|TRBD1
CASSHSGQGNWNEQFF
TGCGCCAGCAGTCACTCCGGACAGGGTAATTGGAATGAGCAGTTCTTC
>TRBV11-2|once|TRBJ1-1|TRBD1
CASSLLGQGDTEAFF
TGTGCCAGCAGCTTATTGGGACAGGGGGACACTGAAGCTTTCTTT
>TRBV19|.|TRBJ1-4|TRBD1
CASTSTGVVEKLFF
TGTGCCAGTACCTCGACAGGGGTGGTAGAAAAACTGTTTTTT
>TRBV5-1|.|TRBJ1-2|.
CASSLAGQLATF
TGCGCCAGCAGCTTGGCAGGACAGCTCGCCACCTTC
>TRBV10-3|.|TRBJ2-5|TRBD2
CAISGGGGTSKETQYF
TGTGCCATCAGTGGGGGCGGGGGGACCTCTAAAGAGACCCAGTACTTC
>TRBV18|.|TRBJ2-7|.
CASSLQHYEQYF
TGTGCCAGCTCACTACAACACTACGAGCAGTACTTC
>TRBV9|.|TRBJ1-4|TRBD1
CASSGGQDNEKLFF
TGTGCCAGCAGCGGAGGACAGGATAATGAAAAACTGTTTTTT
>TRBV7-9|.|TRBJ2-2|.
CASNQGSNTGELFF
TGTGCCAGTAATCAGGGCTCGAACACCGGGGAGCTGTTTTTT
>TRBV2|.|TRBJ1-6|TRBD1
CASSRDRSYNSPLHF
TGTGCCAGCAGCCGGGACAGGAGCTATAATTCACCCCTCCACTTT
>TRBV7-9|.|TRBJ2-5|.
CASSSGQGSFGETQYF
TGTGCCAGCAGCTCTGGTCAGGGGAGCTTTGGGGAGACCCAGTACTTC
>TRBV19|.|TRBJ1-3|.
CASTRGGSGNTIYF
TGTGCCAGTACCCGGGGGGGCTCTGGAAACACCATATATTTT
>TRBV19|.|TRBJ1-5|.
CASSVTGNGIYQPQHF
TGTGCCAGTAGTGTTACCGGGAATGGTATCTATCAGCCCCAGCATTTT
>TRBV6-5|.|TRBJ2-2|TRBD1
CASRRQGATGELFF
TGTGCCAGCAGGAGACAGGGGGCCACTGGGGAGCTGTTTTTT
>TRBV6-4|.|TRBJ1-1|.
CASRMTVNTEAFF
TGTGCCAGCAGGATGACAGTCAACACTGAAGCTTTCTTT
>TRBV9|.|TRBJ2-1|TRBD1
CASSGTGPSSYNEQFF
TGTGCCAGCAGCGGGACAGGGCCTAGCTCCTACAATGAGCAGTTCTTC
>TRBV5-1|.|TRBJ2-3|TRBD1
CASSLASGTVTDTQYF
TGCGCCAGCAGCTTGGCCTCCGGGACAGTGACAGATACGCAGTATTTT
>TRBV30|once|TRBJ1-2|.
CAWRMYLGAPLYGYTF
TGTGCCTGGAGGATGTATCTGGGGGCTCCGCTCTATGGCTACACCTTC
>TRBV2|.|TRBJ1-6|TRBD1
CASSRDRGQSPLHF
TGTGCCAGCAGTCGGGACAGGGGGCAATCACCCCTCCACTTT
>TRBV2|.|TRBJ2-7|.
CASNLLRTAYEQYF
TGTGCCAGCAATTTGCTTCGGACAGCCTACGAGCAGTACTTC
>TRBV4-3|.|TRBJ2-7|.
CASSQGRVYEQYF
TGCGCCAGCAGCCAGGGCAGGGTCTACGAGCAGTACTTC
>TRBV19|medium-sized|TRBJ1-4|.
CASSSQVLNEKLFF
TGTGCCAGTAGTTCCCAGGTTCTTAATGAAAAACTGTTTTTT
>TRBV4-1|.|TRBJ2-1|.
CASSQEAPTPYNEQFF
TGCGCCAGCAGCCAAGAAGCACCCACCCCCTACAATGAGCAGTTCTTC
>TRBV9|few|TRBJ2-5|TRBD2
CASSSSSGGVGETQYF
TGTGCCAGCAGCTCCTCTAGCGGGGGTGTGGGAGAGACCCAGTACTTC
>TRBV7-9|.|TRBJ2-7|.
CASSVPEPPYEQYF
TGTGCCAGCAGCGTCCCCGAGCCTCCCTACGAGCAGTACTTC
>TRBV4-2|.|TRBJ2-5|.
CASSQGTGPQETQYF
TGTGCCAGCAGCCAAGGAACAGGACCCCAAGAGACCCAGTACTTC
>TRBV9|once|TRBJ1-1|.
CASSVGAAANTEAFF
TGTGCCAGCAGCGTAGGGGCAGCGGCGAACACTGAAGCTTTCTTT
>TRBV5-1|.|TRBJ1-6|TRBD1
CASAPLRGDGTGALHF
TGCGCCAGCGCCCCCCTCAGGGGGGACGGAACTGGGGCCCTCCACTTT
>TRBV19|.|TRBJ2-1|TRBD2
CASSKTSMRTRYNEQFF
TGTGCCAGTAGTAAGACTAGCATGAGAACCCGTTATAATGAGCAGTTCTTC
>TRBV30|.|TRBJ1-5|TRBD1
CAWGTGVNQPQHF
TGTGCCTGGGGAACAGGGGTAAATCAGCCCCAGCATTTT
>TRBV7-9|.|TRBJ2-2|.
CASSLQGRNTGELFF
TGTGCCAGCAGCTTACAGGGTCGGAACACCGGGGAGCTGTTTTTT
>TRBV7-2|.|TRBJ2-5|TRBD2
CASLRGGIETQYF
TGTGCCAGCCTCCGGGGGGGCATCGAGACCCAGTACTTC
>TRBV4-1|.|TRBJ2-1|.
CASSLTTVDEQFF
TGTGCCAGCAGCCTAACCACGGTGGATGAGCAGTTCTTC
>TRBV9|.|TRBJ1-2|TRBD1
CASSPRQGADYGYTF
TGTGCCAGCAGCCCGCGACAGGGGGCCGACTATGGCTACACCTTC
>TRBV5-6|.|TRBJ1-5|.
CASSLTGWDNQPQHF
TGTGCCAGCAGCTTGACAGGGTGGGACAATCAGCCCCAGCATTTT
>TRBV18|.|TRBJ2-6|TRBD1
CASSPFSLYDRVFSGANVLTF
TGTGCCAGCTCACCATTTTCGTTATACGACAGGGTTTTCTCTGGGGCCAACGTCCTGACTTTC
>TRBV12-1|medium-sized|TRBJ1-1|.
CASSAGPLNTEAFF
TGTGCCAGCAGCGCGGGACCGTTGAACACTGAAGCTTTCTTT
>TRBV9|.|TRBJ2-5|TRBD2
CASSPLGAGGLQETQYF
TGTGCCAGCAGCCCTCTTGGGGCGGGGGGATTACAAGAGACCCAGTACTTC
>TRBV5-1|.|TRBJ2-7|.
CASSGGSPGNNEQYF
TGCGCCAGCTCCGGAGGGAGTCCAGGGAATAACGAGCAGTACTTC
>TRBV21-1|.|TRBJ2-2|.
CASSTRAGATGELFF
TGTGCCAGCAGCACAAGGGCGGGGGCGACCGGGGAGCTGTTTTTT
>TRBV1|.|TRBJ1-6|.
CTSSQEGQEGYNSPLHF
TGCACCAGCAGCCAAGAGGGACAGGAGGGTTATAATTCACCCCTCCACTTT
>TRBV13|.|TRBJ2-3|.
CASSLRAPAEGTQYF
TGTGCCAGCAGCTTACGTGCCCCGGCGGAGGGTACGCAGTATTTT
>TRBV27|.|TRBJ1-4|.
CASSLVATNEKLFF
TGTGCCAGCAGTTTAGTAGCAACTAATGAAAAACTGTTTTTT